This T cell receptor (beta chain) comes out of a study of T cell repertoires in ileal Crohn's disease. Study-level information: 35% were active smokers at surgery; median disease duration was roughly 8 years. Study-wide results and limits: Compared with non-smokers, active smokers at surgery showed more clonal expansions. Every patient over 26.8% clonality showed endoscopic recurrence.

The CDR3 sequence is 14 residues long. From germline, CDR1 is SGDLS and CDR2 YYNGEE. V was cut by 3 bases and J by 1 base, with 10 bases left in between. The time point was: neoterminal ileum biopsy at postoperative endoscopy, about 6 months after surgery. Method: immunoSEQ multiplex PCR; TCRdb's copy keeps in-frame clones and lacks some. The sample lists about 3,700 clones; around 70% were seen once. Details on this clone: What it recognizes is unknown.

What was sequenced was ileal tissue. J is TRBJ1-1 and V is TRBV9; weak D call: TRBD1 (6 bases). The source of this sequence is an adult with Crohn's disease. In nucleotides, the CDR3 is TGTGCCAGCAGCGCCAGACAGGAGAACACTGAAGCTTTCTTT. As protein: CASSARQENTEAFF.